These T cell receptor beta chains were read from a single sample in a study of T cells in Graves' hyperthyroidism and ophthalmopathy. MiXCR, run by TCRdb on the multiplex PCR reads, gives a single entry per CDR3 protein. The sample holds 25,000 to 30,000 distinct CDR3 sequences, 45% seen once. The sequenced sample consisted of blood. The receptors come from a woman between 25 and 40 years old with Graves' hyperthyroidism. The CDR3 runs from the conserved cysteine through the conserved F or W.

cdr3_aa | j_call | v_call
CSARLLGYGYTF | TRBJ1-2 | TRBV20-1
CASSDPTMNEKLFF | TRBJ1-4 | TRBV25-1
CASSETSGSHEQYF | TRBJ2-7 | TRBV2
CVSSLRGGQEIQYF | TRBJ2-5 | TRBV5-1
CASSLRGMGEKLFF | TRBJ1-4 | TRBV7-9
CASSRDSQETQYF | TRBJ2-5 | TRBV11-2
CSVDSSGSGYEQYF | TRBJ2-7 | TRBV29-1
CASRKQPTSGANVLTF | TRBJ2-6 | TRBV6-5
CASRVASRGPNYGYTF | TRBJ1-2 | TRBV10-2
CASSGTGLGGYTF | TRBJ1-2 | TRBV6-2/TRBV6-3
CASSPRTGGGEQYF | TRBJ2-7 | TRBV4-2
CASSSRTDSYPLHF | TRBJ1-6 | TRBV9
CAISESGTEAFF | TRBJ1-1 | TRBV10-3
CASSYARARWDYGYTF | TRBJ1-2 | TRBV6-7
CASSPGGSSYNEQFF | TRBJ2-1 | TRBV5-1
CAWTSVANTEAFF | TRBJ1-1 | TRBV30
CAWSRAGGNQPQHF | TRBJ1-5 | TRBV30
CAISPGLAGSYNEQFF | TRBJ2-1 | TRBV10-3
CASSAVPLGQPQHF | TRBJ1-5 | TRBV5-5
CASRSGRSGNTIYF | TRBJ1-3 | TRBV6-5
CASSYGQGKHEQLNEKLFF | TRBJ1-4 | TRBV6-5
CATGLTGSIQYF | TRBJ2-4 | TRBV15
CSVFTPSRQSYGYTF | TRBJ1-2 | TRBV29-1
CASSPYRNYGYTF | TRBJ1-2 | TRBV27
CASSGPSGSSSYNEQFF | TRBJ2-1 | TRBV2
CASRSKDRGSEKLFF | TRBJ1-4 | TRBV7-9
CASSMTGGGSEQFF | TRBJ2-1 | TRBV19
CASSVAGRTEAFF | TRBJ1-1 | TRBV9
CASSLRGGVYGYTF | TRBJ1-2 | TRBV28
CASSISAGGYTEAFF | TRBJ1-1 | TRBV7-2
CASSLVKDSGNTIYF | TRBJ1-3 | TRBV7-9
CASSPLPGEGHDGQYF | TRBJ2-3 | TRBV5-1
CASRTGAREKLFF | TRBJ1-4 | TRBV25-1
CASSFKEGGEKLFF | TRBJ1-4 | TRBV5-4
CASRNAREGSYNSPLHF | TRBJ1-6 | TRBV2